This TCR beta chain was observed in a study of control samples from healthy donors and cancer patients. Repertoires were generated with immunoSEQ multiplex PCR, while TCRdb's copy carries only in-frame clones and drops some. The repertoire holds 100,000 to 150,000 clones, with around 94% as singletons. The sequence was obtained from a man older than 75 with head and neck cancer. The sample taken for sequencing was PBMCs.

CDR3 loop: CASSLSRLRQGNYGYTF. The CDR3 DNA follows: TGTGCCAGCAGCTTATCCCGACTACGACAGGGTAACTATGGCTACACCTTC. The chain combines TRBV7-2 with TRBJ1-2; 7 bases map to TRBD1. The CDR3 runs 17 residues. V was pared by 2 bases and J by 1 base, with 10 bases of the junction left unmatched. Germline V gene data show CDR1 as SGHTA and CDR2 as FQGNSA.